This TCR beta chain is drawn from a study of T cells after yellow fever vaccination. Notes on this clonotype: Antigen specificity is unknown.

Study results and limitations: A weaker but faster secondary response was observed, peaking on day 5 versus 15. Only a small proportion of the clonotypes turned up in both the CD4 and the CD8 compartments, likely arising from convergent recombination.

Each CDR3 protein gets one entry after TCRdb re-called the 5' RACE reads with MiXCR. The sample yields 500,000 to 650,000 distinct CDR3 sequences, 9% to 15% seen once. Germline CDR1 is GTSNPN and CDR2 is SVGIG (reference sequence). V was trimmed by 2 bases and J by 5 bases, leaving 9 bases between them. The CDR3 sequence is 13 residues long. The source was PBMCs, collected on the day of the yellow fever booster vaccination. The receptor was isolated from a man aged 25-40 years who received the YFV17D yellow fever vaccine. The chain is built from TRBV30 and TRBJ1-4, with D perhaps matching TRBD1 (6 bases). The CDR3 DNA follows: TGTGCCTGGAGTAGGCAGGGGAATGAAAAACTGTTTTTT. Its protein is CAWSRQGNEKLFF.